Below are 13 T cell receptor beta chains sequenced from a single sample in a study of PD-1 blockade in classical Hodgkin lymphoma. Repertoires were generated with immunoSEQ multiplex PCR, while TCRdb's copy carries only in-frame clones and drops some. The data contain 15,000 to 20,000 clones, 65% to 85% of them seen just once; the ten biggest clones take up around 6%. All patients experienced relapse after autologous stem cell transplantation, and brentuximab vedotin exposure was variable. The input for sequencing was peripheral blood mononuclear cells (PBMCs), taken at baseline. Receptors were obtained from a human donor with classical Hodgkin lymphoma.

The chain couples TRBV6-7 to TRBJ2-7; TRBD1 matches 9 bases. TRBV6-7 counts as an open reading frame of uncertain function. The ends lost 2 bases at V and 2 bases at J; junction bases unmatched: 22. CDR3 length equals 21 residues. In nucleotides, the CDR3 is TGTGCCAGCAGTTACGCAAGGCCCCCCCCGCGCACCGGGACAGGGACCTACGAGCAGTACTTC. Amino acids: CASSYARPPPRTGTGTYEQYF.

This chain links TRBV7-9 with TRBJ2-7; 9 positions match TRBD2. The germline V gene encodes CDR1 SEHNR and CDR2 FQNEAQ (reference sequence). This CDR3 has 15 amino acids. Trimming removed 3 bases from V and 0 bases from J; junction bases left unmatched: 3. The CDR3 region is CASSFSGGPSYEQYF. In DNA form, the CDR3 reads TGTGCCAGCAGCTTTAGCGGGGGCCCCTCCTACGAGCAGTACTTC.

This clone was counted only a few times. The chain's CDR3 is CASSMDRRDEQFF. The CDR3 DNA reads as TGTGCCAGTAGTATGGACAGGCGGGATGAGCAGTTCTTC. V gene TRBV19 combines with J gene TRBJ2-1; 7 bases are shared with TRBD1. The CDR3 is 13 amino acids. From germline, CDR1 is LNHDA and CDR2 SQIVND (reference sequence). The V gene end was trimmed by 3 bases and the J gene end by 8 bases; junction bases not matched to a gene: 4.

The chain uses TRBV27 and TRBJ1-1; no reliable D call. Trimming removed 4 bases from V and 0 bases from J, with 9 bases in between. Germline CDR1 reads MNHEY; CDR2 reads SMNVEV (reference sequence). CDR3 length: 14 amino acids. CDR3 region: CASSYLGVNTEAFF. DNA of the CDR3: TGTGCCAGCAGTTACCTCGGGGTGAACACTGAAGCTTTCTTT.

The rearrangement links TRBV4-1 to TRBJ2-4; D is unclear. The V end was cut by 4 bases, the J end by 3 bases, with 10 bases between. The CDR3 has 14 amino acids. In germline, CDR1 is MGHRA, CDR2 YSYEKL. CDR3 loop: CASSPRIDKNIQYF. CDR3 DNA: TGCGCCAGCAGCCCCAGGATTGACAAAAACATTCAGTACTTC.

The chain carries TRBV15 and TRBJ2-1; 9 positions agree with TRBD1. CDR3 length equals 16 residues. Trimming took 2 bases from V and 6 from J; bases not matched to a gene: 8. CDR1 and CDR2 (germline): LNHNV, YYDKDF (reference sequence). In nucleotides, the CDR3 is TGTGCCACCAGCAGAACTCCGACAGGGGGAGGCAATGAGCAGTTCTTC. It is translated as CATSRTPTGGGNEQFF.

The chain is built from TRBV6-4 and TRBJ2-6; possible D gene TRBD2, 5 bases. This CDR3 is built from 16 residues. Germline CDR1 MRHNA, CDR2 SNTAGT. The V end lost 2 bases, the J end lost 4 bases, and 12 bases lay between the germline ends. In DNA, the CDR3 is TGTGCCAGCAGTGACAAGTCGGGGAGCGGGGCCAACGTCCTGACTTTC. Translated: CASSDKSGSGANVLTF.

This clone was counted only a few times. The rearrangement joins TRBV4-1 to TRBJ1-2; D unresolved. V lost 4 bases to trimming and J lost 5 bases, with 11 bases between them. The length of the CDR3 is 13 residues. Germline CDR1 MGHRA, CDR2 YSYEKL. The CDR3 bases are TGCGCCAGCAGCCCGACGGTCTCATATGGCTACACCTTC. This gives the protein CASSPTVSYGYTF.

The chain has TRBV10-1 and TRBJ2-7; D is ambiguous. V shed 5 bases and J shed 6 bases, with 11 bases lying between them. The CDR3 is 12 amino acids. The germline CDR1 and CDR2 sequences are WNHNN and SYGVQD (reference sequence). CDR3 nucleotide sequence: TGCGCCAGCAGTCGCGGAACGGCCGAGCAGTACTTC. Encoded protein: CASSRGTAEQYF.

The chain is built from TRBV4-3 and TRBJ1-1, with D tentatively TRBD1 (5 bases). The CDR3 spans 14 residues. The ends were cut back, 5 bases at V and 7 bases at J, with 17 bases in the middle. Germline values: CDR1 LGHNA, CDR2 YSLEER. CDR3 in amino acids: CASSGRGGRVEAFF. CDR3 DNA sequence: TGCGCCAGCAGCGGGCGGGGCGGTCGGGTTGAAGCTTTCTTT.

V gene TRBV10-3 combines with J gene TRBJ1-3, with unresolved D. The V gene's germline CDR1 is ENHRY and CDR2 SYGVKD. The CDR3 extends over 12 amino acids. Trimming removed 10 bases at V and 2 bases at J, with 9 bases between. The CDR3 nucleotides are TGTGCCACCCATACTACTGGAAACACCATATATTTT. This encodes CATHTTGNTIYF.

The sample holds one count of this clone. The chain carries TRBV6-6 and TRBJ2-3, with D possibly matching TRBD2 (6 bases). This CDR3 spans 14 amino acids. The germline V gene encodes CDR1 MNHNY and CDR2 SVGAGI (reference sequence). Deletions cut 8 bases from V and 6 bases from J, with 18 bases between. The CDR3 reads CASRSPGDSDTQYF. CDR3 sequence (DNA): TGTGCCAGCCGATCCCCGGGGGACTCGGATACGCAGTATTTT.

This clone showed up just once. The rearrangement links TRBV7-2 to TRBJ1-1; possibly TRBD1 for D (5 bases). Germline CDR1 reads SGHTA; CDR2 reads FQGNSA. Trimming removed 5 bases at V and 1 base at J, with 14 bases between. This CDR3 is 15 amino acids long. The CDR3 region is CASSTSGGGNTEAFF. DNA of the CDR3: TGTGCCAGCAGCACGTCGGGCGGGGGGAACACTGAAGCTTTCTTT.